This paragraph reports one T cell receptor beta chain. The antigen is undetermined. Unmatched junction bases numbered 13, after V lost 6 bases and J lost 9 bases. There are 14 residues in the CDR3. The germline gives CDR1 LNHDA, CDR2 SQIVND (reference sequence). It was with 60 Vbeta and 13 Jbeta primers that the PCR ran. Profiled with immunoSEQ multiplex PCR; TCRdb holds only in-frame clones, not every one. The sample contains around 200,000 clones, about 79% of which appear only once. These data originate in a study of cytomegalovirus exposure and HLA in healthy donors. Study at large: An early data release held 79 million or so unique TCRs from HLA-typed donors.

Study results and caveats: Further analysis was carried out later, and it showed several of the most significant clusters appearing linked to common viral pathogens. Sequences of the TCR beta chain were said to predict the HLA-A and HLA-B alleles of most subjects accurately.

The chain carries TRBV19 and TRBJ1-1, with TRBD1 matching over 7 bases. The receptor comes from a girl aged 2-10 years in good health and CMV-seropositive. Sequencing was carried out using PBMCs. The CDR3 coding sequence is TGTGCCAGTAGGGACCCAATACCGGGACAGAAAGCTTTCTTT. It yields the protein CASRDPIPGQKAFF.